These 4 T cell receptor beta chains were sequenced from one sample in a study of metastatic and nonmetastatic thyroid tumors. MiXCR re-clonotyped the PCR reads for TCRdb. The sample carries approximately 19,000 clones, 34% recorded once. Every patient was untreated before thyroid surgery. Sequencing input: tumor tissue. All receptors derive from a male donor with papillary thyroid cancer or a benign thyroid nodule (not recorded which). Some clones in this sample may be carry-over from other donors' samples.

Relative to its sample, this clone is medium-sized (0.01 to 0.1%). The rearrangement links TRBV7-2 to TRBJ2-7; D is tentatively TRBD1 or TRBD2 (5 bases each). With 1 base removed from V and 0 bases from J, the gap between germline ends came to 7 bases. The CDR3 spans 14 residues. The V gene's germline CDR1 is SGHTA and CDR2 FQGNSA. As DNA, the CDR3 is TGTGCCAGCAGCTTAGGGGGGATCTCCTACGAGCAGTACTTC. Translation gives CASSLGGISYEQYF.

V and J are TRBV28 and TRBJ2-7; TRBD2 matches at 12 bases. The junction had 5 bases not matched to a gene; V was cut back by 4 bases and J by 4 bases. The CDR3 is 15 amino acids. The germline gives CDR1 MDHEN, CDR2 SYDVKM. This chain's CDR3 is CASSYGTSGLYEQYF. In DNA, the CDR3 is TGTGCCAGCAGTTACGGGACTAGCGGGTTATACGAGCAGTACTTC.

By sample fraction, this clone is medium-sized. The J gene is TRBJ1-1, the V gene TRBV28, with unresolved D. This CDR3 has 14 amino acids. Germline lookup yields CDR1 MDHEN and CDR2 SYDVKM. Trimming pared 3 bases from V and 1 base from J, leaving 9 bases between. DNA of the CDR3: TGTGCCAGCAGTTTCTCGGACCCGAACACTGAAGCTTTCTTT. Its protein is CASSFSDPNTEAFF.

The CDR3 protein is CASRKGGTVDGELFF. The CDR3 DNA sequence: TGTGCCAGCAGGAAGGGGGGGACAGTGGACGGGGAGCTGTTTTTT. The chain joins TRBV27 to TRBJ2-2; D may match TRBD1 or TRBD2 (7 bases each). This CDR3 is built from 15 residues. The germline V gene encodes CDR1 MNHEY and CDR2 SMNVEV (reference sequence). V was pared by 6 bases and J by 7 bases, with 18 bases between.